This TCR beta chain was profiled in a study of regulatory T cells in long-lasting Graves disease. The CDR3 spans 13 residues. Germline-derived CDR1 and CDR2 are SGDLS and YYNGEE. The trim removed 4 bases at V and 8 bases at J, leaving 8 bases unmatched. Construction of TCR beta libraries relied on iRepertoire HTBI primers and on Arm-PCR targeting CDR3 regions. One entry per CDR3 protein results from TCRdb running MiXCR on the multiplex PCR reads. The sample includes some 220,000 distinct CDR3 sequences, less than 20% seen only once; the top ten take 12%. Time point: newly diagnosed GD, antithyroid drugs for less than 3 months. Extracted PBMC RNA gave rise to the TCR library. This clonotype was detected ten times or more. These data are also associated with another study on T cells in Graves' hyperthyroidism and ophthalmopathy. This second study says: An initial round of RT-PCR targeting the TCR CDR3 relied on the HTBI primer set. Most thyroid clonotypes expanded above 0.001 appeared in blood too. A model using 13 V-J features told ophthalmopathy apart from stable hyperthyroidism. Ophthalmopathy got predicted by the model a median about 6.5 months before its onset.

The specimen was peripheral blood mononuclear cells (PBMCs), collected at new diagnosis, from a patient treated with antithyroid drugs. The receptor was derived from a woman aged 25 to 39 with Graves disease. The V gene is TRBV9, the J gene TRBJ1-2; 7 bases line up with TRBD1. This chain's CDR3 is CASSLRGVEGYTF. Here the CDR3 DNA reads TGTGCCAGCAGCCTCAGGGGGGTAGAAGGCTACACCTTC.